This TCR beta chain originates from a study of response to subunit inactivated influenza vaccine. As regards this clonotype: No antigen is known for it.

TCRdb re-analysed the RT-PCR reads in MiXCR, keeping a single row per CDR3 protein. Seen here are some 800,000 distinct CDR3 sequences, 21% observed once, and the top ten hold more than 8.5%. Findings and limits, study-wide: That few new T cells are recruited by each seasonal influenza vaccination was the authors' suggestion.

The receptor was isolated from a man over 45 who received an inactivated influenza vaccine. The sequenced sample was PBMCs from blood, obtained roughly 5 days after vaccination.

CDR3 nucleotide sequence: TGTGCCAGCAAAGAGGGGACAGATACGCAGTATTTT. Encoded protein: CASKEGTDTQYF. The chain employs TRBV6-2 or TRBV6-3 and TRBJ2-3, with D tentatively TRBD1 or TRBD2 (5 bases each). V was pared by 7 bases and J by 3 bases, with 8 bases between. The CDR3 is 12 amino acids. Germline V gene data show CDR1 as MNHEY and CDR2 as SVGEGT.